This T cell receptor (beta chain) was identified during a study of neurological immune-mediated disorders. Regarding time point: longitudinal time-point 2. The unsorted libraries were generated from a total of 2 million PBMCs, which had been stored in RNAlater at -80 C. Study-wide findings and caveats: Expansion of TCR clones was greatest in HTLV-1-associated myelopathy and smallest in multiple sclerosis, where it fell below that of healthy controls.

A remark on this clonotype: Its antigen is unidentified.

V lost 7 bases and J 4 bases, leaving 15 bases between the germline ends. Germline-derived CDR1 and CDR2 are WNHNN and SYGVQD (reference sequence). CDR3 size: 14 residues. MiXCR was run by TCRdb on the 5' RACE reads, yielding one entry per CDR3 protein. The sample lists about 66,000 distinct CDR3 sequences, roughly 10% occurring once. The J gene is TRBJ2-3, the V gene TRBV10-1; maybe TRBD1 (7 bases). The receptor was derived from a man aged 25-40 years in good health. The sample was PBMCs. CDR3 sequence reads: CASKGRQGADTQYF. Written as DNA, the CDR3 is TGCGCCAGCAAAGGGAGGCAGGGGGCAGATACGCAGTATTTT.